One and the same sample provided the 6 T cell receptor beta chains below, sequenced in a study of tumor-infiltrating lymphocytes in primary liver carcinoma. Starting material of roughly 0.45 ug total RNA yielded TCR beta cDNA via a constant-region primer. ARM-PCR, slightly modified, supplied the TCR beta libraries through three nested multiplex PCR rounds. Each of the first two PCR rounds ran roughly 9 cycles with TRBV1-TRBV30 forward and C-beta reverse primers. Using its own MiXCR run on the multiplex PCR reads, TCRdb lists one record per CDR3 protein. Among 55,000 or so distinct CDR3 sequences listed, about three quarters were seen once. From about 19-30 mg of unsorted bulk tissue, DNA and RNA were co-extracted together. The sequenced material came from liver tumor tissue from sampling region 2. Subset noted: tumor region T2, inferior pole. These receptors were taken from a man aged 35 to 55 with primary liver carcinoma and hepatitis B virus infection.

In the case of this clonotype: This CDR3 fails to terminate in the conserved phenylalanine or tryptophan, so it likely reflects a read error. The chain employs TRBV6-1 and TRBJ2-3; maybe TRBD2 (6 bases). Germline V gene lookup returns CDR1 MNHNS and CDR2 SASEGT. The CDR3 runs 15 residues. CDR3 bases: TGTGCTGGGAAACGAGGGACTCTTACCAGAGATACGCAGTATTCT. Translating gives CAGKRGTLTRDTQYS.

The chain employs TRBV4-1 and TRBJ2-3; 10 nucleotides align to TRBD2. The germline CDR1 and CDR2 sequences are MGHRA and YSYEKL. V shed 7 bases, J shed 7 bases, and the junction held 20 bases outside the gene matches. This CDR3 region has 18 residues. The DNA for the CDR3 is TGCGCCAGCAACCAGACCATTACCCTAGCGGGAGTCACCAATACGCAGTATTTT. It translates to CASNQTITLAGVTNTQYF.

Of note for this clonotype: This sequence may be a read error, since a much larger clone differs from it by one base. The V and J genes are TRBV7-9 and TRBJ2-5; no reliable D call. This CDR3 spans 11 amino acids. Germline CDR1 reads SEHNR; CDR2 reads FQNEAQ (reference sequence). The CDR3 spells CANSLIETQYF. In DNA, the CDR3 is TGTGCCAACAGCCTGATAGAGACCCAGTACTTC.

Concerning this clonotype: This may come from a read error, since a much larger clone is one base off. The chain employs TRBV29-1 and TRBJ2-5; 13 nucleotides line up with TRBD2. The germline V gene has CDR1 SQVTM and CDR2 ANQGSEA. With V trimmed by 5 bases and J by 4 bases, 7 bases remained unmatched. The CDR3 length is 15 residues. CDR3 sequence reads: CSVRTSGGWAETQYF. The DNA of the CDR3 is TGCAGCGTTCGGACTAGCGGGGGTTGGGCAGAGACCCAGTACTTC. The full variable domain, rest sourced from reference TRBV29-1 and TRBJ2-5, is SAVISQKPSRDICQRGTSLTIQCQVDSQVTMMFWYRQQPGQSLTLIATANQGSEATYESGFVIDKFPISRPNLTFSTLTVSNMSPEDSSIYLCSVRTSGGWAETQYFGPGTRLLVL.

In the case of this clonotype: A junction end diverges from the germline sequence, so it may reflect a read error. The chain uses TRBV6-6 and TRBJ2-1; D may match TRBD1 or TRBD2 (5 bases each). Looked up from germline, CDR1 is MNHNY and CDR2 is SVGAGI (reference sequence). CDR3 length equals 14 residues. DNA for the CDR3: TGTGCCAGGAGTTATAACGGGGCCTACAATGAGCGGTTCTTC. It translates to CARSYNGAYNERFF.

The V call is TRBV11-2, the J call TRBJ2-1; D remains ambiguous. The CDR3 spans 13 residues. Germline CDR1 reads SGHAT; CDR2 reads FQNNGV. The V gene lost 5 bases and the J gene lost 6 bases, with 11 bases spanning the gap. This CDR3 reads CASSPSYRNEQFF. CDR3 bases: TGTGCCAGCAGCCCATCATATCGCAATGAGCAGTTCTTC. The entire variable domain, with the rest obtained from reference TRBV11-2 and TRBJ2-1, is as follows: EAGVAQSPRYKIIEKRQSVAFWCNPISGHATLYWYQQILGQGPKLLIQFQNNGVVDDSQLPKDRFSAERLKGVDSTLKIQPAKLEDSAVYLCASSPSYRNEQFFGPGTRLTVL.